These 12 T cell receptor beta chains share one sample of origin, sequenced in a study of T cells after yellow fever vaccination. TCRdb re-analysed the 5' RACE reads in MiXCR, keeping a single row per CDR3 protein. The sample comprises 250,000 to 400,000 distinct CDR3 sequences, about 4.5% of which are singletons, and roughly 19% rests with the top ten. Source: PBMCs, taken 15 days after the yellow fever booster vaccination. The receptors were gathered from a man aged 18-30 years who received the YFV17D yellow fever vaccine.

This clonotype showed up just a few times. V usage is TRBV5-1 and J usage is TRBJ1-1; 9 bases fit TRBD1. The germline V gene encodes CDR1 SGHRS and CDR2 YFSETQ. The CDR3 runs 16 residues. Germline trimming cut 2 bases from V and 0 bases from J; bases unmatched to any gene: 5. As DNA, the CDR3 is TGCGCCAGCAGCTTCTACGGGACAGGGCTGAACACTGAAGCTTTCTTT. Translated: CASSFYGTGLNTEAFF.

The J gene is TRBJ2-7, the V gene TRBV2; D might be TRBD1 (5 bases). The germline V gene encodes CDR1 SNHLY and CDR2 FYNNEI. The CDR3 extends over 13 amino acids. V was pared by 4 bases and J by 3 bases, with 10 bases between. CDR3: CASSVYRIYEQYF. The CDR3 DNA sequence: TGTGCCAGCAGTGTTTACAGGATCTACGAGCAGTACTTC.

This clonotype was picked up many times. The chain carries TRBV7-2 and TRBJ1-1, with 9 bases lining up with TRBD1. Looked up from germline, CDR1 is SGHTA and CDR2 is FQGNSA. This CDR3 contains 14 residues. V was pared by 5 bases and J by 3 bases, with 4 bases of the junction left unmatched. CDR3: CASSNRQGDTEAFF. CDR3 coding DNA: TGTGCCAGCAGCAATCGACAGGGGGACACTGAAGCTTTCTTT.

This rearrangement joins TRBV7-2 to TRBJ2-5; 13 bases fit TRBD2. CDR1 and CDR2 from the germline V gene are SGHTA and FQGNSA. The CDR3 sequence is 14 residues long. J gave up 8 bases and V 5 bases, and 5 bases lay outside the gene matches. CDR3 amino acids: CASSTTSGGETQYF. CDR3 coding DNA: TGTGCCAGCAGCACAACTAGCGGGGGGGAAACCCAGTACTTC.

This clonotype was recorded at least ten times. The chain uses TRBV7-9 and TRBJ1-2; no clear D. The germline V and J ends were trimmed by 5 bases and 2 bases, with 6 bases remaining between them. Germline V gives CDR1 SEHNR, CDR2 FQNEAQ (reference sequence). The CDR3 loop spans 12 amino acids. CDR3 protein: CASSPENYGYTF. Written as DNA, the CDR3 is TGTGCCAGCAGCCCGGAGAACTATGGCTACACCTTC. The full variable domain, in which reference TRBV7-9 and TRBJ1-2 provide the parts outside the CDR3, is DTGVSQNPRHKITKRGQNVTFRCDPISEHNRLYWYRQTLGQGPEFLTYFQNEAQLEKSRLLSDRFSAERPKGSFSTLEIQRTEQGDSAMYLCASSPENYGYTFGSGTRLTVV.

This clonotype was detected many times. The gene calls are TRBV5-1 and TRBJ2-1; 7 nucleotides line up with TRBD1. The CDR3 runs to 16 residues. Germline V lookup: CDR1 SGHRS, CDR2 YFSETQ. The V segment lost 0 bases and the J segment 8 bases; nucleotides outside the gene matches: 11. This CDR3 reads CASSLGWPGGSDEQFF. For the CDR3, the DNA is TGCGCCAGCAGCTTGGGGTGGCCAGGGGGTAGCGATGAGCAGTTCTTC.

This clonotype was observed many times. V gene TRBV10-3 combines with J gene TRBJ1-2, with 7 bases that match TRBD1. Germline V gene data show CDR1 as ENHRY and CDR2 as SYGVKD. CDR3 length: 14 amino acids. V shed 5 bases, J shed 8 bases, and the junction held 11 bases outside the gene matches. The CDR3 here is CAISPRQGRGGYTF. CDR3 in DNA: TGTGCCATCAGTCCCCGACAGGGAAGGGGCGGCTACACCTTC.

The sample holds many counts of this clonotype. The gene calls are TRBV7-2 and TRBJ1-2; no firm D call. Germline V gene lookup returns CDR1 SGHTA and CDR2 FQGNSA. The ends were cut back, 6 bases at V and 4 bases at J, with 18 bases in the middle. The CDR3 spans 15 residues. DNA of the CDR3: TGTGCCAGCAGTACTATTTTGGACCTTTCCTATGGCTACACCTTC. Protein product: CASSTILDLSYGYTF.

The table lists this clonotype with many counts. The chain carries TRBV5-1 and TRBJ2-3; either TRBD1 or TRBD2 may fit D (6 bases each). The V end lost 8 bases, the J end lost 4 bases, and 14 bases lay between the germline ends. Germline-derived CDR1 and CDR2 are SGHRS and YFSETQ. There are 13 residues in the CDR3. This CDR3 is CASSQGGSDTQYF. In nucleotides, the CDR3 is TGCGCCAGTTCACAGGGAGGTTCAGATACGCAGTATTTT.

V usage is TRBV5-1 and J usage is TRBJ2-5; 9 nucleotides line up with TRBD1. The CDR3 has 18 amino acids. V was pared by 1 base and J by 4 bases, with 14 bases of the junction left unmatched. Germline-derived CDR1 and CDR2 are SGHRS and YFSETQ. CDR3 protein: CASSLLGPETGGSETQYF. The DNA for the CDR3 is TGCGCCAGCAGCTTGCTGGGACCCGAGACAGGGGGGTCAGAGACCCAGTACTTC. Looking up the rest from reference TRBV5-1 and TRBJ2-5 gives the full variable domain: KAGVTQTPRYLIKTRGQQVTLSCSPISGHRSVSWYQQTPGQGLQFLFEYFSETQRNKGNFPGRFSGRQFSNSRSEMNVSTLELGDSALYLCASSLLGPETGGSETQYFGPGTRLLVL.

Many counts were recorded for this clonotype. The rearrangement joins TRBV7-2 to TRBJ1-1; D is perhaps TRBD1 (6 bases). The germline V gene has CDR1 SGHTA and CDR2 FQGNSA. The CDR3 has 13 residues. V lost 3 bases and J lost 3, with 8 bases in between. CDR3 sequence reads: CASSLQGYTEAFF. CDR3 DNA sequence: TGTGCCAGCAGCTTGCAGGGGTACACTGAAGCTTTCTTT.

In this sample, this clonotype turned up many times. The chain couples TRBV7-9 to TRBJ1-1, with D unclear. Trimming stripped 1 base from V and 7 bases from J, with 7 bases between. Germline values: CDR1 SEHNR, CDR2 FQNEAQ (reference sequence). CDR3 length: 12 residues. CDR3 amino acids: CASSLVEREAFF. CDR3 DNA: TGTGCCAGCAGCTTAGTAGAGCGTGAAGCTTTCTTT. Based on the CDR3 plus reference TRBV7-9 and TRBJ1-1, the full variable domain is DTGVSQNPRHKITKRGQNVTFRCDPISEHNRLYWYRQTLGQGPEFLTYFQNEAQLEKSRLLSDRFSAERPKGSFSTLEIQRTEQGDSAMYLCASSLVEREAFFGQGTRLTVV.